This T cell receptor (beta chain) appears in the sequencing data of a study of blood T cells in healthy people across ages. CDR3 length equals 13 residues. V shed 5 bases and J shed 9 bases, with 11 bases lying between them. The germline V gene encodes CDR1 SGHVS and CDR2 FNYEAQ. The use of a sample-barcoded 5' primer and a J-beta primer mix characterized a second PCR of about 7 to 12 cycles. A single record per CDR3 protein comes from TCRdb applying MiXCR to the 5' RACE reads. The top ten hold roughly 23% of the sample, which has around 2 million distinct CDR3 sequences, about two fifths seen once. Extraction of total RNA produced a minimum of 6 micrograms from each sample.

The chain links TRBV7-6 to TRBJ1-6; D possibly corresponds to TRBD1 (6 bases). Sequenced material: blood. The sequence derives from a human donor in good health. CDR3 sequence (DNA): TGTGCCAGCAGCCAGAGGGGGGGTTCACCCCTCCACTTT. Encoded protein: CASSQRGGSPLHF.